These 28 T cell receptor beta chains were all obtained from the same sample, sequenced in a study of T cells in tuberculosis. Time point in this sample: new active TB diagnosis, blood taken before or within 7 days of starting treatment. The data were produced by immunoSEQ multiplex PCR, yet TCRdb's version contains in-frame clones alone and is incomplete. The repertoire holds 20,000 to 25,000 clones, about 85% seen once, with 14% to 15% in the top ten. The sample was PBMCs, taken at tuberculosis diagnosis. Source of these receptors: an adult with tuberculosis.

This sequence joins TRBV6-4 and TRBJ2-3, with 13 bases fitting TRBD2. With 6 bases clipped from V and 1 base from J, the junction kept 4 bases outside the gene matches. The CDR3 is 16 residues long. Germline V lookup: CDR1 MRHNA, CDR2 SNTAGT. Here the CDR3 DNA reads TGTGCCAGCAGCGGACTAGCGGGGGAGGGCACAGATACGCAGTATTTT. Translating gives CASSGLAGEGTDTQYF.

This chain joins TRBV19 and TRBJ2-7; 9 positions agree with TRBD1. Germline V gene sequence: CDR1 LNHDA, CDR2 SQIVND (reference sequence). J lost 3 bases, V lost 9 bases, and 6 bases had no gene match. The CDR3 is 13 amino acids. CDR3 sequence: CASGQGTIYEQYF. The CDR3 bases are TGTGCCAGCGGACAGGGGACGATCTACGAGCAGTACTTC.

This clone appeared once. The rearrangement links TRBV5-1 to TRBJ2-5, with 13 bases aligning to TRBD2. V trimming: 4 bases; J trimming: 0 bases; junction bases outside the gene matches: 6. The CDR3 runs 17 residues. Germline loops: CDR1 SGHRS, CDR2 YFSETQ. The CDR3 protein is CASSALTSGRNQETQYF. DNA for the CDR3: TGCGCCAGCAGCGCCCTGACTAGCGGGAGGAACCAAGAGACCCAGTACTTC.

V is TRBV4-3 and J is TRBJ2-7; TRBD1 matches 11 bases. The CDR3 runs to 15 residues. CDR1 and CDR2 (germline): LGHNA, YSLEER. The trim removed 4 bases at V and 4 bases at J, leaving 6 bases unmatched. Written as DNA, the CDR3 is TGCGCCAGCAGCCTAACCGGGACAGGGGGTTACGAGCAGTACTTC. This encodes CASSLTGTGGYEQYF.

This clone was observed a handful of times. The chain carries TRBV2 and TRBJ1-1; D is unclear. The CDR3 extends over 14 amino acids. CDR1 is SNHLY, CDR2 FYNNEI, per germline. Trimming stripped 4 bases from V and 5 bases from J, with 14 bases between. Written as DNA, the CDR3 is TGTGCCAGCAGTGGGGTCTTAGGACTTACTGAAGCTTTCTTT. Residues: CASSGVLGLTEAFF.

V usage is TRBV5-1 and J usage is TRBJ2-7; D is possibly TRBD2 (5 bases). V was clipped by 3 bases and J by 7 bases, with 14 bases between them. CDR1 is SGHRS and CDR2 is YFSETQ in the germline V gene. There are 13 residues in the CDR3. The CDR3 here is CASSYGNTGEQYF. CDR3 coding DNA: TGCGCCAGCAGCTACGGGAATACGGGGGAGCAGTACTTC.

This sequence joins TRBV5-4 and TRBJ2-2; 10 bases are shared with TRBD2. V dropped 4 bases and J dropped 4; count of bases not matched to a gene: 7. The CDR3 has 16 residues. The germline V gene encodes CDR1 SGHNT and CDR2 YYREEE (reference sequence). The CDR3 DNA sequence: TGTGCCAGCAGCCACCCGGGACTAGCGAGCACCGGGGAGCTGTTTTTT. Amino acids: CASSHPGLASTGELFF.

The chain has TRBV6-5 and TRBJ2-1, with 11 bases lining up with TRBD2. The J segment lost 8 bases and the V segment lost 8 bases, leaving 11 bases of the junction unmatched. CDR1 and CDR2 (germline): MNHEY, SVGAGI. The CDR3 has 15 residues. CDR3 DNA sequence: TGTGCCAGCTCTACAACTAGCGGGAGTATAGATGAGCAGTTCTTC. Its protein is CASSTTSGSIDEQFF.

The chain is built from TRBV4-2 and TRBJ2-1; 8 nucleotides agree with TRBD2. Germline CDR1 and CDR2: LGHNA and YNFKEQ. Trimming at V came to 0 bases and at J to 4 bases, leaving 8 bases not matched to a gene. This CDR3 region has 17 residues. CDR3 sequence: CASSQDGETSGYNEQFF. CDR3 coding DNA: TGTGCCAGCAGCCAAGATGGAGAAACTAGCGGTTACAATGAGCAGTTCTTC.

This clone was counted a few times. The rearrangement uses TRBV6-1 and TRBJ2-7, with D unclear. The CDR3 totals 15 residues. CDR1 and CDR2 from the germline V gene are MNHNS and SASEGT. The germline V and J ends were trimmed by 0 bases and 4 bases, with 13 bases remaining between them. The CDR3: CASSEALAGVYEQYF. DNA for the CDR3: TGTGCCAGCAGTGAAGCGCTGGCAGGCGTATACGAGCAGTACTTC.

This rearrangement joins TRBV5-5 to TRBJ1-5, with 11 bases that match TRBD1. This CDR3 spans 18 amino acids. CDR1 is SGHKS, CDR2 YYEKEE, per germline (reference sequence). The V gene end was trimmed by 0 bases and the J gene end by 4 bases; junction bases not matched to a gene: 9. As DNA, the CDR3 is TGTGCCAGCAGCTTGGAATTAGGACAGGGGGCATGGAATCAGCCCCAGCATTTT. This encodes CASSLELGQGAWNQPQHF.

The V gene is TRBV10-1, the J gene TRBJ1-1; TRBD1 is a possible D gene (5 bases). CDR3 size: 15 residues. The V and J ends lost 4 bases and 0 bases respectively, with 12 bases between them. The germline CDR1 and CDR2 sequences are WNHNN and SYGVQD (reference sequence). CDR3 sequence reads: CASSGSGKMNTEAFF. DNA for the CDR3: TGCGCCAGCAGTGGTTCAGGGAAAATGAACACTGAAGCTTTCTTT.

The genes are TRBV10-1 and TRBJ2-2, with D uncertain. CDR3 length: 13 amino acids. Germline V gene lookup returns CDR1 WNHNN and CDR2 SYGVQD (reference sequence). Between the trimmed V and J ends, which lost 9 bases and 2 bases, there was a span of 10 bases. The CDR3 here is CASSGSNTGELFF. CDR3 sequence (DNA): TGCGCCAGTTCAGGCTCCAACACCGGGGAGCTGTTTTTT.

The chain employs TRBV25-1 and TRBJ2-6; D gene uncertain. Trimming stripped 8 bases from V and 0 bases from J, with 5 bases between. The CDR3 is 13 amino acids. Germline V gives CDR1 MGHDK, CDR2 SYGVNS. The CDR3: CASLDSGANVLTF. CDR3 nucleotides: TGTGCCAGCTTAGACTCTGGGGCCAACGTCCTGACTTTC.

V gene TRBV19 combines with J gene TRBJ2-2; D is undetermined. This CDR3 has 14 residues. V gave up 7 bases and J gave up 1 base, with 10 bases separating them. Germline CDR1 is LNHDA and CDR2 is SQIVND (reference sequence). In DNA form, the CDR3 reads TGTGCCAGTAAATACAGCAAGAACACCGGGGAGCTGTTTTTT. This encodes CASKYSKNTGELFF.

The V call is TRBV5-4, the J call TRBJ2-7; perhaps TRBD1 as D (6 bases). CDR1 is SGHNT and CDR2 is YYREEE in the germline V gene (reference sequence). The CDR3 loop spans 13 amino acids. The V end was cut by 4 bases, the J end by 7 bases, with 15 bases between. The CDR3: CASSLQGIGEQYF. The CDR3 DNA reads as TGTGCCAGCAGCCTCCAGGGGATCGGGGAGCAGTACTTC.

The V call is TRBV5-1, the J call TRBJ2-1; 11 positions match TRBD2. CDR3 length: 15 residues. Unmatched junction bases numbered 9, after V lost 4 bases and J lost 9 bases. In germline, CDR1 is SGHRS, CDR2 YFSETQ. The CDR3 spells CASSPVAGGDFEQFF. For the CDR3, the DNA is TGCGCCAGCAGCCCAGTAGCGGGAGGGGACTTTGAGCAGTTCTTC.

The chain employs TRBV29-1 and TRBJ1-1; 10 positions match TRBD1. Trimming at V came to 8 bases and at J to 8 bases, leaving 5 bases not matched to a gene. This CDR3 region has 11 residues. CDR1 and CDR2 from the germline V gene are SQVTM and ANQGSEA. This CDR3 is CSPGQGTEAFF. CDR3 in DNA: TGCAGCCCGGGACAGGGGACCGAAGCTTTCTTT. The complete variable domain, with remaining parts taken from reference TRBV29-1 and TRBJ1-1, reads SAVISQKPSRDICQRGTSLTIQCQVDSQVTMMFWYRQQPGQSLTLIATANQGSEATYESGFVIDKFPISRPNLTFSTLTVSNMSPEDSSIYLCSPGQGTEAFFGQGTRLTVV.

Written as DNA, the CDR3 is TGCAGCGATGGCGGTAACTATGGCTACACCTTC. Translated: CSDGGNYGYTF. The gene calls are TRBV29-1 and TRBJ1-2; D not certain. The CDR3 consists of 11 residues. Germline V gives CDR1 SQVTM, CDR2 ANQGSEA. V was cut by 7 bases and J by 1 base, with 7 bases left in between.

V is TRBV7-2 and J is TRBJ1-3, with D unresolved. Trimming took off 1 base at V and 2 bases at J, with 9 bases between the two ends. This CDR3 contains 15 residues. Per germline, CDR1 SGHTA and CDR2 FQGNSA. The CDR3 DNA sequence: TGTGCCAGCAGCTTAGATCGGGGTCCTGGAAACACCATATATTTT. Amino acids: CASSLDRGPGNTIYF.

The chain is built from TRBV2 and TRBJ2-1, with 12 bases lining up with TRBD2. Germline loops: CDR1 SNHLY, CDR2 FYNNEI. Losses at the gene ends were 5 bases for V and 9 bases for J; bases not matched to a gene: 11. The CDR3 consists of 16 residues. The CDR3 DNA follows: TGTGCCAGCAGTACCGGGACTAGCGGGTCACGGCGTGAGCAGTTCTTC. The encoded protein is CASSTGTSGSRREQFF. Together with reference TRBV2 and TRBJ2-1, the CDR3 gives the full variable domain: EPEVTQTPSHQVTQMGQEVILRCVPISNHLYFYWYRQILGQKVEFLVSFYNNEISEKSEIFDDQFSVERPDGSNFTLKIRSTKLEDSAMYFCASSTGTSGSRREQFFGPGTRLTVL.

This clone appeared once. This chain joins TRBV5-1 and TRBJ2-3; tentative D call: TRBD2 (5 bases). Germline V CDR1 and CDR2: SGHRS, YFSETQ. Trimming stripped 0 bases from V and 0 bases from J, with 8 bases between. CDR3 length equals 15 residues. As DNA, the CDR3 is TGCGCCAGCAGCTTGGTCCTAGCCAGCACAGATACGCAGTATTTT. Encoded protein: CASSLVLASTDTQYF.

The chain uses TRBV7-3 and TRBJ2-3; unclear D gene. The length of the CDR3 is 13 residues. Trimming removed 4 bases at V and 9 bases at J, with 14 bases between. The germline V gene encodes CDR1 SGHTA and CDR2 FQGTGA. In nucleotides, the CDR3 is TGTGCCAGCAGCTACGAGGAATTCACAACGCAGTATTTT. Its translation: CASSYEEFTTQYF.

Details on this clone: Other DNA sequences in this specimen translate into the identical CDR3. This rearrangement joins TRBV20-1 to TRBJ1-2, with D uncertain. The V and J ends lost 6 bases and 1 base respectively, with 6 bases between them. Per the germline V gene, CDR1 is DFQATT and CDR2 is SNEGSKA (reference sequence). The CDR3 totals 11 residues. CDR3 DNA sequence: TGCAGTGCCAGTCTTAACTATGGCTACACCTTC. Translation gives CSASLNYGYTF.

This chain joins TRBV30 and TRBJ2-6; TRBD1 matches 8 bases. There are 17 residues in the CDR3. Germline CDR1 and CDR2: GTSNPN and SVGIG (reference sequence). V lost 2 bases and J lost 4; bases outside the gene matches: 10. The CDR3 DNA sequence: TGTGCCTGGAGTCCCCTTACAGGGGGTACGGGGGCCAACGTCCTGACTTTC. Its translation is CAWSPLTGGTGANVLTF. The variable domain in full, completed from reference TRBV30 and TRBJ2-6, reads SQTIHQWPATLVQPVGSPLSLECTVEGTSNPNLYWYRQAAGRGLQLLFYSVGIGQISSEVPQNLSASRPQDRQFILSSKKLLLSDSGFYLCAWSPLTGGTGANVLTFGAGSRLTVL.

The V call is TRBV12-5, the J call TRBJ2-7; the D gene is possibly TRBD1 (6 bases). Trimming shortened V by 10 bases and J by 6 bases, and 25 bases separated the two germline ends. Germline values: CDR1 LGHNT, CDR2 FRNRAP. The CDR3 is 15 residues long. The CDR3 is CATNPGTPARGEQYF. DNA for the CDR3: TGTGCTACTAATCCCGGGACACCGGCCCGGGGCGAGCAGTACTTC.

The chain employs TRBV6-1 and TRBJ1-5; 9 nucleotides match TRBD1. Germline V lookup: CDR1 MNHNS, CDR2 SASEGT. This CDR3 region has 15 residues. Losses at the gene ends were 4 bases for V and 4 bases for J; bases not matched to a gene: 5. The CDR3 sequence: CASSGGTGINQPQHF. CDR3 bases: TGTGCCAGCAGTGGAGGGACAGGGATAAATCAGCCCCAGCATTTT.

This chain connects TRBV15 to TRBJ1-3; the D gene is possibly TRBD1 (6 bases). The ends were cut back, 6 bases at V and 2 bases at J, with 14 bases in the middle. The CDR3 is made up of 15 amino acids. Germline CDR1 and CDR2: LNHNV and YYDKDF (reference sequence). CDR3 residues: CATSPGVLAGNTIYF. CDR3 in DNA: TGTGCCACCAGTCCAGGGGTGTTGGCTGGAAACACCATATATTTT.